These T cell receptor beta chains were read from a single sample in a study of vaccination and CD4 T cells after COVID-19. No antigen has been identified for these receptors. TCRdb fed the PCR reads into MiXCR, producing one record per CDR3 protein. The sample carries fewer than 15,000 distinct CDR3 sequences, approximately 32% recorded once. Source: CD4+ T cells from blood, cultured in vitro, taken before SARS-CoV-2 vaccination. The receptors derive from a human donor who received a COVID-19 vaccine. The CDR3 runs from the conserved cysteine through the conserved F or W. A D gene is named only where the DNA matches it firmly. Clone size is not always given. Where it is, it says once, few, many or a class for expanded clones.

TGTGCCTGGAGTGTACTAGCGGGGGGGATCTACAATGAGCAGTTCTTC,CAWSVLAGGIYNEQFF,16,TRBV30,TRBD2,few,TRBJ2-1
TGCAGTGCGTCTGGCCGTAACACCGGGGAGCTGTTTTTT,CSASGRNTGELFF,13,TRBV20-1,-,few,TRBJ2-2
TGTGCCAGTAGTCACAGGGGGCGCAGGGGAGAGACTGAAGCTTTCTTT,CASSHRGRRGETEAFF,16,TRBV19,TRBD1,few,TRBJ1-1
TGTGCCTGGAATTTTGACGTCGCTAACTATGGCTACACCTTC,CAWNFDVANYGYTF,14,TRBV30,-,-,TRBJ1-2
TGTGCCAGCATATTCGGTCAGTCTGGAAACACCATATATTTT,CASIFGQSGNTIYF,14,TRBV6-1,-,-,TRBJ1-3
TGTGCCACCAGTGATTTAAGTCTGTCGGGGGGAAAGGATGAGCAGTTCTTC,CATSDLSLSGGKDEQFF,17,TRBV24-1,TRBD2,-,TRBJ2-1
TGCAGCGTTCCTGGCCAAACCCCATACGAGCAGTACTTC,CSVPGQTPYEQYF,13,TRBV29-1,-,few,TRBJ2-7
TGTGCCAGTAGTATTTGGCATAAAGTAAGGGCACCTGACAATGAGCAGTTCTTC,CASSIWHKVRAPDNEQFF,18,TRBV19,-,-,TRBJ2-1
TGTGCCAGTAGCCGGTGGGGTCGGGGGGCCAGGACTGGAAACACCATATATTTT,CASSRWGRGARTGNTIYF,18,TRBV19,-,-,TRBJ1-3
TGTGCCAGCCTAGTCCGGGGGTGGACGACAGATACGCAGTATTTT,CASLVRGWTTDTQYF,15,TRBV6-1,-,-,TRBJ2-3
TGTGCCAGCAGCTTAGGGGGGGGCAAAGAGACCCAGTACTTC,CASSLGGGKETQYF,14,TRBV7-6,-,-,TRBJ2-5
TGTGCCAGCAGCTTAGGGACGGGCACGCAGTATTTT,CASSLGTGTQYF,12,TRBV7-6,-,-,TRBJ2-3
TGTGCCAGTAGCAGGGGCGGGACAGGGGGGTTCCAAGAGACCCAGTACTTC,CASSRGGTGGFQETQYF,17,TRBV19,TRBD1,-,TRBJ2-5
TGTGCCAGTCAATACAGGGAAAACTATGGCTACACCTTC,CASQYRENYGYTF,13,TRBV6-2/TRBV6-3,-,few,TRBJ1-2
TGCGCCAGCAGTGACCCCCCGCCGGGACTAGCGGGGAGCACAGATACGCAGTATTTT,CASSDPPPGLAGSTDTQYF,19,TRBV10-1,TRBD2,-,TRBJ2-3
TGTGCCAGCAGTCCACTAGCGGAGAGCACAGATACGCAGTATTTT,CASSPLAESTDTQYF,15,TRBV7-6,TRBD2,-,TRBJ2-3
TGTGCCTGGGGTCCTAATTCACCCCTCCACTTT,CAWGPNSPLHF,11,TRBV30,-,-,TRBJ1-6
TGTGCCAGCAGTTCAACCAGGGTCCCGTCCTTCTCTGGGGCCAACGTCCTGACTTTC,CASSSTRVPSFSGANVLTF,19,TRBV6-9,-,-,TRBJ2-6
TGTGCCAGCAGTCTTAGACAGGGGGCTATCGGGGAGCTGTTTTTT,CASSLRQGAIGELFF,15,TRBV12-3/TRBV12-4,TRBD1,few,TRBJ2-2
TGTGCCAGCAGCTTGGCGACAGGGGAGTCCTACGAGCAGTACTTC,CASSLATGESYEQYF,15,TRBV5-5,TRBD1,-,TRBJ2-7
TGTGCCAGCAGTGAATCCAGGGGGGTCCCCTACGAGCAGTACTTC,CASSESRGVPYEQYF,15,TRBV2,-,-,TRBJ2-7
TGCAGTGCTAGAGGGCCAGGGATCAATCAGCCCCAGCATTTT,CSARGPGINQPQHF,14,TRBV20-1,-,-,TRBJ1-5